The 26 T cell receptor beta chains reported below all come from one sample, sequenced in a study of T cells in Graves' hyperthyroidism and ophthalmopathy (dated by TCRdb to about 2019). Library generation was performed with multiplex PCR. Sequencing took place on an Illumina HiSeq 2000. TCR beta CDR3 regions were amplified from RNA transcripts. A first-round RT-PCR of the TCR CDR3 used the HTBI primer set with the Qiagen OneStep RT-PCR kit. Clones were called with MiXCR by TCRdb after fastp trimmed the public reads at Q25, and only in-frame beta chains were retained. Rows with a matching CDR3 protein are joined into one entry that keeps the most common DNA and genes. The sample yields more than 300,000 distinct CDR3 sequences; more than 14% were counted once. About 19% of the sample goes to the ten largest clones. The specimen was blood. These receptors were collected from a woman younger than 45 with Graves' ophthalmopathy.

About this clonotype itself: A much larger clone is a single base away; this may be a read error. The CDR3 carries no conserved terminal phenylalanine or tryptophan, so it likely arises from a read error. The CDR3 sequence: CASSSPGTYYGYTL. CDR3 bases: TGTGCCAGCAGTTCTCCCGGGACTTACTATGGCTACACCCTC. This chain joins TRBV12-3 or TRBV12-4 and TRBJ1-2; tentatively, D is TRBD1 (5 bases). V lost 4 bases, J lost 3 bases, and 12 bases lay in between. The CDR3 loop spans 14 amino acids.

The sample holds many counts of this clonotype. This chain joins TRBV20-1 and TRBJ1-3; D is ambiguous. CDR3 length: 14 residues. Per the germline V gene, CDR1 is DFQATT and CDR2 is SNEGSKA (reference sequence). V gave up 1 base and J gave up 0 bases, with 7 bases separating them. CDR3 sequence reads: CSARVYSSGNTIYF. The CDR3 DNA reads TGCAGTGCTAGAGTGTACAGCTCTGGAAACACCATATATTTT.

The chain combines TRBV19 with TRBJ1-5; 11 bases agree with TRBD1. The CDR3 totals 16 residues. Losses at the gene ends were 4 bases for V and 6 bases for J; bases not matched to a gene: 8. The germline CDR1 and CDR2 sequences are LNHDA and SQIVND (reference sequence). The CDR3 protein is CASSTGGTGGTQPQHF. The CDR3 region has the DNA TGTGCCAGTAGTACAGGAGGGACAGGGGGAACTCAGCCCCAGCATTTT.

This clonotype has at least ten counts. The V call is TRBV9, the J call TRBJ2-3; 7 bases line up with TRBD1. The J segment lost 0 bases and the V segment lost 0 bases, leaving 4 bases of the junction unmatched. CDR1 SGDLS and CDR2 YYNGEE come from the germline V gene. The CDR3 consists of 16 residues. Here the CDR3 DNA reads TGTGCCAGCAGCGTAGCCGGGACAGCAAGCACAGATACGCAGTATTTT. The encoded protein is CASSVAGTASTDTQYF.

In this sample, this clonotype turned up a few times. This clone may be a read error of a much larger clone one base away. The chain uses TRBV11-2 and TRBJ2-7; 12 bases fit TRBD2. V trimming: 6 bases; J trimming: 7 bases; junction bases outside the gene matches: 4. In germline, CDR1 is SGHAT, CDR2 FQNNGV. The CDR3 is made up of 13 amino acids. As DNA, the CDR3 is TGTGCCAGCAGTCAAGGGACTAGCGGGGAGCAGTACTTC. This translates into CASSQGTSGEQYF.

CDR3 amino acids: CASSLVPGTGGNEQFF. For the CDR3, the DNA is TGTGCCAGCAGCTTAGTTCCCGGGACAGGGGGGAATGAGCAGTTCTTC. The chain is built from TRBV7-2 and TRBJ2-1, with 11 nucleotides matching TRBD1. The CDR3 loop spans 16 amino acids. CDR1 and CDR2 (germline): SGHTA, FQGNSA. J lost 7 bases, V lost 1 base, and 6 bases had no gene match.

Concerning this clonotype: Germline and junction disagree at one end, which may indicate a read error. The V and J genes are TRBV30 and TRBJ2-6; tentatively, D is TRBD2 (6 bases). Germline-derived CDR1 and CDR2 are GTSNPN and SVGIG (reference sequence). The length of the CDR3 is 15 residues. The CDR3 loop reads CAWNLDKTGGNVLTF. The CDR3 DNA sequence: TGTGCCTGGAACTTGGACAAGACCGGGGGCAACGTCCTGACTTTC.

To note about this clonotype: Being one base from a much bigger clone, this may be a read error. The chain employs TRBV30 and TRBJ1-1; unclear D gene. CDR3 length: 12 amino acids. Germline CDR1 is GTSNPN and CDR2 is SVGIG (reference sequence). This chain's CDR3 is CPWRRLGFEAFF. The CDR3 DNA follows: TGTCCCTGGAGGCGACTTGGGTTTGAAGCTTTCTTT.

The CDR3 DNA sequence: TGTGCCTCGGAAGGGGGCACTGAAGCTTTCTTT. Amino acids: CASEGGTEAFF. The genes are TRBV30 and TRBJ1-1; weak D call: TRBD1 (6 bases). This CDR3 has 11 residues. The V and J ends lost 7 bases and 4 bases respectively, with 10 bases between them. Germline assignment: CDR1 GTSNPN and CDR2 SVGIG (reference sequence).

In this sample, this clonotype turned up many times. The V and J genes are TRBV2 and TRBJ2-3; TRBD2 matches at 11 bases. V lost 6 bases to trimming and J lost 5 bases; unmatched junction nucleotides: 10. CDR1 and CDR2 (germline): SNHLY, FYNNEI. The CDR3 has 16 residues. The CDR3 sequence is CASRVAGGPIRDTQYF. The CDR3, as DNA: TGTGCCAGCAGGGTAGCGGGGGGGCCTATTAGAGATACGCAGTATTTT.

The chain links TRBV18 to TRBJ2-7; TRBD1 agrees at 9 bases. CDR3 size: 15 residues. CDR1 is KGHSH and CDR2 is LQKENI in the germline V gene. Trimming cost V 6 bases and J 2 bases; bases outside gene matches: 8. The CDR3 reads CASSLGDRVTYEQYF. The CDR3 nucleotides read TGTGCCAGCTCCCTCGGGGACAGGGTAACCTACGAGCAGTACTTC.

The rearrangement links TRBV3-1 to TRBJ2-5; D is ambiguous. Germline values: CDR1 LGHDT, CDR2 YNNKEL (reference sequence). The CDR3 runs 15 residues. V gave up 0 bases and J gave up 2 bases, with 10 bases separating them. The DNA of the CDR3 is TGTGCCAGCAGCCAAGAAGGCTCGTTACAAGAGACCCAGTACTTC. Translation gives CASSQEGSLQETQYF.

This clonotype appeared many times. The J gene is TRBJ2-1, the V gene TRBV7-9; 8 bases line up with TRBD2. This CDR3 contains 17 residues. The germline gives CDR1 SEHNR, CDR2 FQNEAQ (reference sequence). Germline trimming cut 5 bases from V and 4 bases from J; bases unmatched to any gene: 13. CDR3 protein: CASSTPTLAGSYNEQFF. The DNA of the CDR3 is TGTGCCAGCAGCACTCCAACTCTAGCGGGCTCATACAATGAGCAGTTCTTC.

This chain links TRBV5-1 with TRBJ1-1; the D is unclear. Trimming removed 4 bases at V and 4 bases at J, with 11 bases between. Germline V lookup: CDR1 SGHRS, CDR2 YFSETQ. The CDR3 totals 13 residues. The chain's CDR3 is CASSPGVSTEAFF. The CDR3 DNA reads as TGCGCCAGCAGCCCGGGAGTTTCCACTGAAGCTTTCTTT.

This clonotype was seen at least ten times. The chain uses TRBV9 and TRBJ2-1; TRBD2 matches at 8 bases. The germline V gene encodes CDR1 SGDLS and CDR2 YYNGEE. The CDR3 totals 17 residues. The J segment lost 4 bases and the V segment lost 6 bases, leaving 15 bases of the junction unmatched. CDR3 coding DNA: TGTGCCAGCAACCACGGCGGGGGGATATTACGTTACAATGAGCAGTTCTTC. Amino acids: CASNHGGGILRYNEQFF.

The chain employs TRBV19 and TRBJ2-4, with 8 bases lining up with TRBD2. The CDR3 contains 14 residues. V shed 6 bases, J shed 9 bases, and the junction held 10 bases outside the gene matches. Germline-derived CDR1 and CDR2 are LNHDA and SQIVND (reference sequence). In nucleotides, the CDR3 is TGTGCCAGTAGGTCGGGACCCCGGGGGGGCATTCAGTACTTC. Residues: CASRSGPRGGIQYF.

The sample holds many counts of this clonotype. The chain uses TRBV2 and TRBJ1-5; weak D call: TRBD1 (5 bases). CDR3 length: 15 residues. Germline V gene sequence: CDR1 SNHLY, CDR2 FYNNEI. The germline V and J ends were trimmed by 3 bases and 1 base, with 10 bases remaining between them. This CDR3 reads CASSEGVRSNQPQHF. The CDR3 DNA follows: TGTGCCAGCAGTGAGGGGGTCCGGAGCAATCAGCCCCAGCATTTT. The full variable domain, in which reference TRBV2 and TRBJ1-5 provide the parts outside the CDR3, is EPEVTQTPSHQVTQMGQEVILRCVPISNHLYFYWYRQILGQKVEFLVSFYNNEISEKSEIFDDQFSVERPDGSNFTLKIRSTKLEDSAMYFCASSEGVRSNQPQHFGDGTRLSIL.

The chain links TRBV19 to TRBJ1-4; D gene ambiguous. Deletions cut 6 bases from V and 6 bases from J, with 11 bases between. This CDR3 contains 13 residues. Germline CDR1 is LNHDA and CDR2 is SQIVND (reference sequence). The CDR3 reads CASSSRDYEKLFF. The CDR3 coding sequence is TGTGCCAGTAGCAGCCGGGATTATGAAAAACTGTTTTTT.

The sample holds many counts of this clonotype. The chain uses TRBV28 and TRBJ2-7, with 7 bases fitting TRBD1. Trimming cost V 6 bases and J 6 bases; bases outside gene matches: 11. Germline CDR1 MDHEN, CDR2 SYDVKM. The CDR3 totals 14 residues. The CDR3 reads CASSRDRVEAEQYF. The CDR3 DNA is TGTGCCAGCAGCCGAGACAGGGTAGAGGCCGAGCAGTACTTC. Variable domain in full (rest from reference TRBV28 and TRBJ2-7): DVKVTQSSRYLVKRTGEKVFLECVQDMDHENMFWYRQDPGLGLRLIYFSYDVKMKEKGDIPEGYSVSREKKERFSLILESASTNQTSMYLCASSRDRVEAEQYFGPGTRLTVT.

This clonotype was found many times. J is TRBJ2-3 and V is TRBV7-8; D not resolved. Trimming left V 4 bases short and J 4 bases short, with 6 bases between. The CDR3 loop spans 12 amino acids. CDR1 SGHVS and CDR2 FQNEAQ come from the germline V gene. CDR3 region: CASSSVPDTQYF. In DNA form, the CDR3 reads TGTGCCAGCAGCTCGGTCCCAGATACGCAGTATTTT. Variable domain in full (rest from reference TRBV7-8 and TRBJ2-3): GAGVSQSPRYKVAKRGQDVALRCDPISGHVSLFWYQQALGQGPEFLTYFQNEAQLDKSGLPSDRFFAERPEGSVSTLKIQRTQQEDSAVYLCASSSVPDTQYFGPGTRLTVL.

This clonotype was picked up many times. For the CDR3, the DNA is TGTGCCAGCTCACTTCAGGTAGCGTACAATGAGCAGTTCTTC. Protein sequence: CASSLQVAYNEQFF. V and J are TRBV18 and TRBJ2-1, with D tentatively TRBD2 (5 bases). Deletions cut 4 bases from V and 4 bases from J, with 11 bases between. CDR1 is KGHSH and CDR2 is LQKENI in the germline V gene. This CDR3 is 14 amino acids long.

This clonotype was seen at least ten times. J is TRBJ1-1 and V is TRBV12-3 or TRBV12-4, with D possibly being TRBD1 (5 bases). There are 13 residues in the CDR3. V lost 6 bases, J lost 6 bases, and 14 bases lay in between. CDR3 residues: CASSQPGRAEAFF. The CDR3 DNA reads as TGTGCCAGCAGCCAGCCGGGACGGGCTGAAGCTTTCTTT.

This clonotype showed up many times. The J gene is TRBJ1-4, the V gene TRBV4-1; 9 bases fit TRBD1. The germline V gene has CDR1 MGHRA and CDR2 YSYEKL. The CDR3 length is 18 residues. V dropped 1 base and J dropped 5; count of bases not matched to a gene: 11. The DNA of the CDR3 is TGCGCCAGCAGCCAAGTAAGCTACAGGGGGCGAGGAAATGAAAAACTGTTTTTT. The encoded protein is CASSQVSYRGRGNEKLFF.

This clonotype was counted many times. The J gene is TRBJ2-1, the V gene TRBV5-1; the D is unclear. The CDR3 sequence is 14 residues long. V lost 4 bases, J lost 8 bases, and 16 bases lay in between. CDR1 and CDR2 from the germline V gene are SGHRS and YFSETQ. CDR3 DNA: TGCGCCAGCAGCGCAAGTGGTCTGTATGATGAGCAGTTCTTC. Translating gives CASSASGLYDEQFF.

The sample holds many counts of this clonotype. Here the CDR3 reads CASSEDRLVNTEAFF. The CDR3 bases are TGTGCCAGCAGTGAGGACAGACTGGTGAACACTGAAGCTTTCTTT. The chain couples TRBV2 to TRBJ1-1, with D tentatively TRBD1 (6 bases). Per the germline V gene, CDR1 is SNHLY and CDR2 is FYNNEI. This CDR3 spans 15 amino acids. Trimming took 3 bases from V and 0 from J, leaving 11 bases between them.

This clonotype showed up many times. This chain uses TRBV16 with TRBJ1-2; D is possibly TRBD1 (5 bases). CDR3 length: 14 residues. Per germline, CDR1 KGHSY and CDR2 FQNENV. The V and J ends lost 2 bases and 6 bases respectively, with 13 bases between them. CDR3: CASSQLQGWDGYTF. The CDR3 DNA is TGTGCCAGCAGCCAACTGCAGGGTTGGGATGGCTACACCTTC.